This TCR beta chain was captured in a study of CD8+ T cells in alopecia areata. Study at large: Treated patients were dosed with oral tofacitinib, taking 5 to 10 mg twice daily.

Germline trimming cut 2 bases from V and 4 bases from J; bases unmatched to any gene: 4. Germline CDR1 GTSNPN, CDR2 SVGIG (reference sequence). The CDR3 totals 14 residues. Alopecia areata patients provided lesional scalp punch biopsies and peripheral blood, both collected for the study. Isolated RNA was reverse transcribed into cDNA used as the sequencing template. TCRdb's copy holds only in-frame clones and misses some; the assay was immunoSEQ multiplex PCR. Here the sample spans about 250,000 clones, roughly two thirds being singletons. This sequence was found in a human donor with alopecia areata. This chain joins TRBV30 and TRBJ2-7, with 11 bases identical to TRBD1. The material sequenced was CD4+ T cells sorted from blood, taken at week 0. CDR3 nucleotides: TGTGCCTGGAGTTGGGACAGGGGGTTGTACGAGCAGTACTTC. This gives the protein CAWSWDRGLYEQYF.